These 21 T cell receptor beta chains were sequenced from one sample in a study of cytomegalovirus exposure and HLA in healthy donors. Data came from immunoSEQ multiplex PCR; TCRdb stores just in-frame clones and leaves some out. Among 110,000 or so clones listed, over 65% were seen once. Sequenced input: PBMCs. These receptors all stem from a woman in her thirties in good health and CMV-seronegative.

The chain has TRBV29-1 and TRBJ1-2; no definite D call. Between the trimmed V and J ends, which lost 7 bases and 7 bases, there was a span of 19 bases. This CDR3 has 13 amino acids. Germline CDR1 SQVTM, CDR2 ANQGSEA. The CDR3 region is CSAPYFDRSGYTF. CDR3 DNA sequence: TGCAGCGCCCCCTATTTTGATAGGAGTGGCTACACCTTC.

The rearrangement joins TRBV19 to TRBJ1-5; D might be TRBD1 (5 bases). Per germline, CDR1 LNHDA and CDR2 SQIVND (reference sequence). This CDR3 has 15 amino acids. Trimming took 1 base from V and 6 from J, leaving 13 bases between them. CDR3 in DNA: TGTGCCAGTAGTATAGGGCTACAGGTACGTCAGCCCCAGCATTTT. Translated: CASSIGLQVRQPQHF.

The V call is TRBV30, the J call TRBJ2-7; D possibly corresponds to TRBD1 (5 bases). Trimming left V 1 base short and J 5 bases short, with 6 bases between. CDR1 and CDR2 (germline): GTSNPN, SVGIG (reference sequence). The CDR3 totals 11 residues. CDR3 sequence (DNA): TGTGCCTGGAGTGAGGGGCACGAGCAGTACTTC. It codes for CAWSEGHEQYF.

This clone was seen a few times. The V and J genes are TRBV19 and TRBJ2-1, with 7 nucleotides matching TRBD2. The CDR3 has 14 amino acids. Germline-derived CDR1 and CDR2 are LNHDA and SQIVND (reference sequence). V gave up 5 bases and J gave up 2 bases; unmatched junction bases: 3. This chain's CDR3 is CASSAGVPYNEQFF. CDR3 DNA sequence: TGTGCCAGTAGTGCGGGGGTTCCCTACAATGAGCAGTTCTTC.

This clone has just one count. The CDR3 here is CASSLTAGPKDGYTF. In DNA form, the CDR3 reads TGTGCCAGCAGCTTGACGGCAGGGCCAAAGGATGGCTACACCTTC. V is TRBV5-6 and J is TRBJ1-2; perhaps TRBD1 as D (5 bases). The CDR3 runs 15 residues. The ends were cut back, 1 base at V and 6 bases at J, with 16 bases in the middle. Germline V gene data show CDR1 as SGHDT and CDR2 as YYEEEE.

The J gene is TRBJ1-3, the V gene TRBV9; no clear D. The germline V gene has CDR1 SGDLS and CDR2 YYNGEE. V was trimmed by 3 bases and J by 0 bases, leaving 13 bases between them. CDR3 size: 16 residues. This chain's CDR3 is CASSGGSHASGNTIYF. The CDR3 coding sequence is TGTGCCAGCAGCGGCGGGAGCCATGCCTCTGGAAACACCATATATTTT. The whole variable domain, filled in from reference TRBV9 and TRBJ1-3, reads DSGVTQTPKHLITATGQRVTLRCSPRSGDLSVYWYQQSLDQGLQFLIQYYNGEERAKGNILERFSAQQFPDLHSELNLSSLELGDSALYFCASSGGSHASGNTIYFGEGSWLTVV.

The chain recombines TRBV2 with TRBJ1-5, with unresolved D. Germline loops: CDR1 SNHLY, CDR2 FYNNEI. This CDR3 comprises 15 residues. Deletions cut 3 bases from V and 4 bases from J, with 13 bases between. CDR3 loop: CASSDQDPLNQPQHF. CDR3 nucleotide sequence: TGTGCCAGCAGTGACCAGGATCCTTTAAATCAGCCCCAGCATTTT.

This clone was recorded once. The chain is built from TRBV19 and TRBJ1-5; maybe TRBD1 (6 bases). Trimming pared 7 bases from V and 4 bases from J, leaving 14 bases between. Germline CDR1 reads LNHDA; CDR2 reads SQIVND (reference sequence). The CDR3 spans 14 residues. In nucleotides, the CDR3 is TGTGCCAGTACGGGGCAGGGGCCAAATCAGCCCCAGCATTTT. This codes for CASTGQGPNQPQHF.

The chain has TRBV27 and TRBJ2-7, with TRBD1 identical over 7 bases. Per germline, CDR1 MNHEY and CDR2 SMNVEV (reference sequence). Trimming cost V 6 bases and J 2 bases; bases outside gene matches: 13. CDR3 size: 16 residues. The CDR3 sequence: CASSSMAGTETYEQYF. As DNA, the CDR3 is TGTGCCAGCAGCTCCATGGCCGGGACAGAAACCTACGAGCAGTACTTC.

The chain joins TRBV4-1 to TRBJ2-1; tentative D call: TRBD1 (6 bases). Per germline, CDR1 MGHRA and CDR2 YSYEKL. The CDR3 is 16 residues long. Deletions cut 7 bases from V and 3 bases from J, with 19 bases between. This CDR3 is CASTDLGASIYNEQFF. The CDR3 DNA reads TGCGCCAGCACCGACTTGGGGGCGAGTATCTACAATGAGCAGTTCTTC.

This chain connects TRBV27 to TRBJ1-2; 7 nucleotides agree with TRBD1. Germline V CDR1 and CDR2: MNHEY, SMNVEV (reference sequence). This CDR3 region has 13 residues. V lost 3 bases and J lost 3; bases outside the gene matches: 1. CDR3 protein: CASSFDRDYGYTF. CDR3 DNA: TGTGCCAGCAGTTTTGACAGGGACTATGGCTACACCTTC.

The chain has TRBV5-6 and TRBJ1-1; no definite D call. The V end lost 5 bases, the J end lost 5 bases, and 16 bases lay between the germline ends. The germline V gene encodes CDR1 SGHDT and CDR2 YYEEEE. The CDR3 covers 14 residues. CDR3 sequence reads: CASRWVEEGTEAFF. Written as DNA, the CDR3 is TGTGCCAGCAGGTGGGTTGAGGAAGGAACTGAAGCTTTCTTT.

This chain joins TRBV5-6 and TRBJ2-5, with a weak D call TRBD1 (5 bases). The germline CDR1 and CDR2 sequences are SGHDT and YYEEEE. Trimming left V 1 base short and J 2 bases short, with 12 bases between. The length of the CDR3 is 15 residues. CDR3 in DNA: TGTGCCAGCAGCTTGCTCGGCAGGGCACAAGAGACCCAGTACTTC. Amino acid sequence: CASSLLGRAQETQYF.

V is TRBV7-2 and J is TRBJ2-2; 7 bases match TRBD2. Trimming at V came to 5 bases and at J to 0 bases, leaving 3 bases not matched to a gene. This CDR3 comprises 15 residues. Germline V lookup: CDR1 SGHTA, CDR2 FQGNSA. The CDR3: CASSPTSSNTGELFF. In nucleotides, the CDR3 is TGTGCCAGCAGCCCGACTAGCTCGAACACCGGGGAGCTGTTTTTT. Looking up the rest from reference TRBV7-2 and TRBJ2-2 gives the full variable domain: GAGVSQSPSNKVTEKGKDVELRCDPISGHTALYWYRQSLGQGLEFLIYFQGNSAPDKSGLPSDRFSAERTGGSVSTLTIQRTQQEDSAVYLCASSPTSSNTGELFFGEGSRLTVL.

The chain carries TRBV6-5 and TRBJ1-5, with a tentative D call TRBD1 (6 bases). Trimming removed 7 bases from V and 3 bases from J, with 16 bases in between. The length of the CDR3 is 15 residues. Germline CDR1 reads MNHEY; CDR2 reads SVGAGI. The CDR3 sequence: CASTYEGGNNQPQHF. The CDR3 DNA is TGTGCCAGCACCTACGAGGGGGGGAACAATCAGCCCCAGCATTTT.

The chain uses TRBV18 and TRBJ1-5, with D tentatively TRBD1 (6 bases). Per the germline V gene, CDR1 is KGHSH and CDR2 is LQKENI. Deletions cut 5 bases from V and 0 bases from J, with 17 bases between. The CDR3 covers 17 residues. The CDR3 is CASSASRQAYSNQPQHF. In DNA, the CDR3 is TGTGCCAGCTCAGCTAGCCGACAGGCGTATAGCAATCAGCCCCAGCATTTT.

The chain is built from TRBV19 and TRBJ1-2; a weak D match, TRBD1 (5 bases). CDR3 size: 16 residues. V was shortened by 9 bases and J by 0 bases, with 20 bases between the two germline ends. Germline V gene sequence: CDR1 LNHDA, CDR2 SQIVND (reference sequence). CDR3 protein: CASKFVQGDPNYGYTF. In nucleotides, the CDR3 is TGTGCCAGCAAATTCGTGCAGGGCGATCCTAACTATGGCTACACCTTC.

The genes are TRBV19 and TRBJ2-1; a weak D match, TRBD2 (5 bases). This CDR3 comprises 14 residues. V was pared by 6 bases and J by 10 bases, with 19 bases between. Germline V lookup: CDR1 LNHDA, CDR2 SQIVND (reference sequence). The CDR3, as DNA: TGTGCCAGTAGGGCGGTGAATACGGGCGGGGAGCAGTTCTTC. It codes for CASRAVNTGGEQFF.

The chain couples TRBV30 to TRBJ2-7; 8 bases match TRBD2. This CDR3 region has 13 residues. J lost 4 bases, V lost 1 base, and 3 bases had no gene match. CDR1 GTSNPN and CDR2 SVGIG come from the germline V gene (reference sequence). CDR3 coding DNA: TGTGCCTGGAGTGGGACTAGCTCTTACGAGCAGTACTTC. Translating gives CAWSGTSSYEQYF. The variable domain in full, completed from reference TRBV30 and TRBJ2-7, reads SQTIHQWPATLVQPVGSPLSLECTVEGTSNPNLYWYRQAAGRGLQLLFYSVGIGQISSEVPQNLSASRPQDRQFILSSKKLLLSDSGFYLCAWSGTSSYEQYFGPGTRLTVT.

In nucleotides, the CDR3 is TGTGCCATCAGTGAGTCGCGGCTGGGTGTGCCGTTAGGCTACACCTTC. Translation: CAISESRLGVPLGYTF. The chain links TRBV10-3 to TRBJ1-2, with D uncertain. V shed 0 bases and J shed 8 bases, with 19 bases lying between them. The CDR3 contains 16 residues. In germline, CDR1 is ENHRY, CDR2 SYGVKD.

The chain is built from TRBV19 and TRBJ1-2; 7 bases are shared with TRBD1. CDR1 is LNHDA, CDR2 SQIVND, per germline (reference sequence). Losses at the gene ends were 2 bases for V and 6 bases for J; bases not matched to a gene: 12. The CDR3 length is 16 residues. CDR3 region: CASSILGQILPHGYTF. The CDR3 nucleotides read TGTGCCAGTAGTATACTGGGACAGATTCTCCCCCATGGCTACACCTTC.